This paragraph covers one T cell receptor beta chain sequence. These data are taken from a study of OX40 agonist ivuxolimab in advanced cancers. The table came from immunoSEQ multiplex PCR; TCRdb's copy has only in-frame clones and leaves some out. The table lists tens of thousands of clones, about nine tenths of them singletons. The V and J ends lost 0 bases and 1 base respectively, with 10 bases between them. The CDR3 sequence is 16 residues long. CDR1 and CDR2 from the germline V gene are KGHSH and LQKENI. This TCR came from an adult with an advanced solid tumor such as melanoma, head and neck, liver or kidney cancer. The sample was CD4+ or CD8+ T cells sorted from blood, taken in a trial of the OX40 agonist ivuxolimab. This rearrangement joins TRBV18 to TRBJ2-1, with D perhaps TRBD1 or TRBD2 (5 bases each). CDR3 loop: CASSPPGTQSYNEQFF. The CDR3 nucleotides are TGTGCCAGCTCACCACCAGGGACCCAATCCTACAATGAGCAGTTCTTC.